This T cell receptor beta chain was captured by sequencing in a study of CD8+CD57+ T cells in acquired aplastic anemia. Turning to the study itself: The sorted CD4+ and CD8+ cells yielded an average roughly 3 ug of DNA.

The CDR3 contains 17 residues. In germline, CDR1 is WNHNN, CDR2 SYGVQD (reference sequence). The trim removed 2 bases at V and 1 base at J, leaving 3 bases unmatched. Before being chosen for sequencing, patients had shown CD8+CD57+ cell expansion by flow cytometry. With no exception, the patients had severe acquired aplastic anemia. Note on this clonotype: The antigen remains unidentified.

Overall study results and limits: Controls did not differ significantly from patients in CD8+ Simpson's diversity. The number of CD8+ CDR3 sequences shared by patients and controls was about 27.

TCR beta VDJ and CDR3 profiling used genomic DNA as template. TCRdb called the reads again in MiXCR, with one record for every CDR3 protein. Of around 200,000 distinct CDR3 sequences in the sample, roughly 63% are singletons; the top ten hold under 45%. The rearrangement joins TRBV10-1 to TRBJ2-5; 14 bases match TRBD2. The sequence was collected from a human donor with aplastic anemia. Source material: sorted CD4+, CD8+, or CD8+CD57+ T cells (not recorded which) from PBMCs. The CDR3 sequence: CASSEPGLAGGQETQYF. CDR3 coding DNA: TGCGCCAGCAGTGAGCCTGGACTAGCGGGAGGCCAAGAGACCCAGTACTTC.